This T cell receptor beta chain was sequenced for a study of shared clonotypes between healthy human individuals (dated by TCRdb to 2018 to 2021). About the investigation overall: The cohort comprised a couple of women and three men aged 18 to 49 years. Different laboratories and diverse techniques were used to prepare libraries and sequence TCR repertoires, to increase sequencing depth and limit assay-specific biases. Per donor, leukapheresis produced somewhere between about 0.94 and 8.9 billion PBMCs. Blood TCR repertoires of five healthy adults were deeply sequenced to estimate repertoire size and the extent of clonotype sharing between individuals.

Using the deep immunoSEQ assay, multiplex PCR amplified TCR CDR3 regions from genomic DNA. Genomic DNA extracted from each cell subset was distributed evenly over all wells of several immunoSEQ 96-well plates, and each plate served as one replicate. For unsorted PBMC, each replicate PCR was loaded with 250 to 300 ng genomic DNA, equivalent to roughly 31,000 T cell genomes. Ten immunoSEQ deep assay plates were used to sequence the unsorted PBMC genomic DNA. The purified libraries were quantified using a Qubit 3.0 fluorometer, sized with a Bioanalyzer 2100, and then quantified again using the KAPA Library Quantification kit. Each immunoSEQ 96-well plate was sequenced on its own single-read 150-cycle Illumina NextSeq 550 flow cell. Per the authors' processing: Because the immunoSEQ output held only junctional sequences and lacked quality scores, the filtering could not match the filtering applied to full-length reads. Sequences were annotated with PyIR, a Python wrapper for IgBLAST v1.9, and V/J genes and CDR3 were assigned using IMGT germline references. Reads were filtered out if the reads had weak V/J assignments (E-value above 1e-6), no CDR3, stop codons, out-of-frame junctions, or ambiguous translated residues. V3J clonotypes were defined as sequences sharing the same inferred V gene, J gene, and CDR3 amino acid sequence. Percentage overlap between repertoires was computed as shared unique clonotypes divided by the size of the smaller repertoire. Repertoire richness was assessed with RTK rarefaction, the Chao1 estimator, and Recon v2.1 estimates of unobserved clonotypes. TCRdb stores this immuneACCESS table with in-frame sequences only. Part of the clones is absent; in the studies checked, under half of the shortfall reflects unresolved V genes, and no reason is known for the rest. V and J calls and clone size are given by that table; D and trimming were obtained from the DNA. The sample table shows about half a million clones, and 79% are seen once. The ten largest account for 10% to 15% of the sample.

This clone was observed at least ten times. No cognate antigen has been identified for it. No base quality information exists; no much larger clone differs at one position. On the study overall, not on this receptor specifically: Pairwise subsampling indicated that sequencing depth was expected to affect the degree of clonotype sharing among donors. Because the study included a small number of donors, the genetic and exposure-history diversity represented was limited. Sampling was restricted to blood, and TCR repertoires in tissue are likely to differ from TCR repertoires in blood.

Donors were healthy HIV-negative adults with no recently reported acute infections or vaccinations. All donors were Caucasian adults living in Nashville, Tennessee, USA. For unsorted samples, 75 million to 100 million PBMCs were counted and genomic DNA was extracted with the QIAamp DNA Blood Mini kit. After blood collection by leukapheresis, PBMCs were isolated using Ficoll-Histopaque density gradient centrifugation and then cryopreserved in the vapor phase of liquid nitrogen. Per the germline V gene, SNHLY is the CDR1 and FYNNEI is the CDR2. The cysteine opens and the phenylalanine closes a CDR3 of 16 amino acids. Left in the record is the CDR3 DNA by itself, 48 bases read in frame from the first base. V lost 4 bases and J lost 0 bases; the stretch between them is 13 bases long.

The receptor chain draws on TRBV2 and TRBJ1-3; 5 matching bases give a weak D call of TRBD1. The sample was PBMCs. The receptor was derived from a woman in her forties in good health. Some clones in this sample may be carry-over from other donors' samples. The nucleotide sequence is TGTGCCAGCAGTGCCACCGGGACGGCCTCTGGAAACACCATATATTTT. Its translation reads: CASSATGTASGNTIYF.